The 27 T cell receptor beta chains below were found in one sample sequenced in a study of radiation and T cells in renal cell carcinoma. Clones were read by immunoSEQ multiplex PCR, and TCRdb kept only the in-frame ones, dropping some. The profile shows around 170,000 clones, 88% of them singletons. Time point in this sample: blood 4 weeks post-SBRT, at nephrectomy. Documented treatment: 15 Gy SBRT to primary tumor, nephrectomy 4 weeks later. This sample comprised blood, obtained from a patient whose treatment included radiotherapy and nephrectomy. Every receptor here comes from a woman aged 45-65 years with renal cell carcinoma.

V gene TRBV25-1 combines with J gene TRBJ2-7, with 8 bases aligning to TRBD1. CDR1 and CDR2 (germline): MGHDK, SYGVNS. The ends lost 2 bases at V and 4 bases at J; junction bases unmatched: 10. The length of the CDR3 is 16 residues. The CDR3 protein is CASSEQIGQGRYEQYF. As DNA, the CDR3 is TGTGCCAGCAGTGAACAAATAGGACAGGGTCGGTACGAGCAGTACTTC.

This sequence joins TRBV15 and TRBJ2-5; 9 positions match TRBD2. Looked up from germline, CDR1 is LNHNV and CDR2 is YYDKDF (reference sequence). The CDR3 covers 16 residues. The trim removed 1 base at V and 2 bases at J, leaving 5 bases unmatched. For the CDR3, the DNA is TGTGCCACCAGCAGAGGTAGCGGGGGCCTTCAAGAGACCCAGTACTTC. Amino acids: CATSRGSGGLQETQYF.

V is TRBV9 and J is TRBJ1-4, with D hard to call. The V gene's germline CDR1 is SGDLS and CDR2 YYNGEE. The CDR3 is 14 residues long. The V and J ends lost 1 base and 5 bases respectively, with 9 bases between them. The chain's CDR3 is CASSVNSKNEKLFF. The DNA for the CDR3 is TGTGCCAGCAGCGTAAACAGCAAGAATGAAAAACTGTTTTTT.

The V call is TRBV6-5, the J call TRBJ1-2, with unresolved D. CDR3 length: 13 residues. Germline-derived CDR1 and CDR2 are MNHEY and SVGAGI. Trimming shortened V by 5 bases and J by 0 bases, and 7 bases separated the two germline ends. CDR3 nucleotide sequence: TGTGCCAGCAGTCGGACGGCTAACTATGGCTACACCTTC. Translating it yields CASSRTANYGYTF.

J is TRBJ2-5 and V is TRBV5-1, with 7 bases lining up with TRBD1. Germline-derived CDR1 and CDR2 are SGHRS and YFSETQ. The CDR3 covers 14 residues. V trimming: 1 base; J trimming: 5 bases; junction bases outside the gene matches: 5. The CDR3: CASSLRGLGETQYF. Written as DNA, the CDR3 is TGCGCCAGCAGCTTGAGGGGGCTCGGGGAGACCCAGTACTTC.

V gene TRBV19 combines with J gene TRBJ2-3; TRBD2 matches 13 bases. The CDR3 is 14 amino acids. Germline V gene lookup returns CDR1 LNHDA and CDR2 SQIVND (reference sequence). J lost 11 bases, V lost 9 bases, and 11 bases had no gene match. CDR3 sequence: CASRVLAGGHVQYF. Here the CDR3 DNA reads TGTGCCAGCCGGGTACTAGCGGGGGGGCACGTGCAGTATTTT.

This clone was detected only once. The J gene is TRBJ1-1, the V gene TRBV7-6; TRBD1 matches 9 bases. V dropped 3 bases and J dropped 6; count of bases not matched to a gene: 5. The CDR3 is made up of 14 amino acids. CDR1 is SGHVS, CDR2 FNYEAQ, per germline. For the CDR3, the DNA is TGTGCCAGCAGCTTGCGGGACAGGGCCTCTGAAGCTTTCTTT. It specifies CASSLRDRASEAFF.

The V call is TRBV5-1, the J call TRBJ2-1; D gene unclear. Germline CDR1 and CDR2: SGHRS and YFSETQ. The ends were cut back, 1 base at V and 2 bases at J, with 16 bases in the middle. This CDR3 spans 17 amino acids. The CDR3 region has the DNA TGCGCCAGCAGCTTGAATTCTCCATCCCAAGCCTACAATGAGCAGTTCTTC. As protein: CASSLNSPSQAYNEQFF.

The CDR3 sequence is CASSFGNSPLHF. DNA of the CDR3: TGTGCCAGCAGTTTTGGTAATTCACCCCTCCACTTT. The rearrangement uses TRBV6-6 and TRBJ1-6; no firm D call. V was pared by 4 bases and J by 6 bases, with 4 bases between. CDR1 and CDR2 from the germline V gene are MNHNY and SVGAGI (reference sequence). The CDR3 totals 12 residues.

This chain joins TRBV4-1 and TRBJ1-1; D may be TRBD1 (6 bases). V lost 1 base and J lost 6, with 18 bases in between. The germline V gene encodes CDR1 MGHRA and CDR2 YSYEKL. This CDR3 spans 16 amino acids. The CDR3 loop is CASSQGRGRGNAEAFF. CDR3 bases: TGCGCCAGCAGCCAAGGGAGGGGGAGAGGAAACGCTGAAGCTTTCTTT.

The chain carries TRBV5-1 and TRBJ1-1; possibly TRBD1 for D (6 bases). The CDR3 spans 13 residues. Trimming took off 6 bases at V and 0 bases at J, with 9 bases between the two ends. Germline V lookup: CDR1 SGHRS, CDR2 YFSETQ. CDR3 loop: CASKRDMNTEAFF. Here the CDR3 DNA reads TGCGCCAGCAAACGGGACATGAACACTGAAGCTTTCTTT.

The rearrangement uses TRBV5-1 and TRBJ1-4, with D possibly matching TRBD1 (5 bases). Between the trimmed V and J ends, which lost 5 bases and 5 bases, there was a span of 16 bases. The CDR3 is 15 residues long. CDR1 and CDR2 (germline): SGHRS, YFSETQ. In nucleotides, the CDR3 is TGCGCCAGCAGTGGAGGGGAGGTTGTCAATGAAAAACTGTTTTTT. Translated, it gives CASSGGEVVNEKLFF.

The rearrangement uses TRBV15 and TRBJ2-3, with D unresolved. CDR1 is LNHNV and CDR2 is YYDKDF in the germline V gene (reference sequence). This CDR3 is built from 16 residues. V was cut by 4 bases and J by 0 bases, with 14 bases left in between. In DNA, the CDR3 is TGTGCCACCAGCACCTACCCGGGTCTAAGCACAGATACGCAGTATTTT. This codes for CATSTYPGLSTDTQYF. The whole variable domain, filled in from reference TRBV15 and TRBJ2-3, reads DAMVIQNPRYQVTQFGKPVTLSCSQTLNHNVMYWYQQKSSQAPKLLFHYYDKDFNNEADTPDNFQSRRPNTSFCFLDIRSPGLGDTAMYLCATSTYPGLSTDTQYFGPGTRLTVL.

This chain uses TRBV19 with TRBJ2-2; no reliable D call. The V and J ends lost 4 bases and 5 bases respectively, with 8 bases between them. The CDR3 is 13 residues long. The germline CDR1 and CDR2 sequences are LNHDA and SQIVND (reference sequence). CDR3 sequence reads: CASSRNPTGELFF. CDR3 nucleotide sequence: TGTGCCAGTAGTAGGAACCCTACCGGGGAGCTGTTTTTT.

This clone was seen once. The chain is built from TRBV28 and TRBJ2-2; 10 nucleotides agree with TRBD1. V lost 8 bases and J lost 3; bases outside the gene matches: 3. The CDR3 totals 14 residues. CDR1 MDHEN and CDR2 SYDVKM come from the germline V gene. This chain's CDR3 is CASGGTGDTGELFF. CDR3 bases: TGTGCCAGCGGGGGGACAGGGGACACCGGGGAGCTGTTTTTT.

The rearrangement uses TRBV18 and TRBJ1-5; 7 nucleotides line up with TRBD1. This CDR3 region has 16 residues. Germline V gives CDR1 KGHSH, CDR2 LQKENI. Germline trimming cut 3 bases from V and 0 bases from J; bases unmatched to any gene: 5. This CDR3 is CASSPPGTASNQPQHF. CDR3 coding DNA: TGTGCCAGCTCACCGCCCGGGACAGCTAGCAATCAGCCCCAGCATTTT.

The chain employs TRBV29-1 and TRBJ2-2; D unclear. The CDR3 runs 14 residues. V lost 2 bases to trimming and J lost 0 bases, with 7 bases between them. Germline V gene lookup returns CDR1 SQVTM and CDR2 ANQGSEA. The CDR3, as DNA: TGCAGCGTTGAAAGAAGGTCGAACACCGGGGAGCTGTTTTTT. Translating gives CSVERRSNTGELFF.

CDR3 coding DNA: TGTGCCAGCAGCCGGACAGGGGGCACAGATACGCAGTATTTT. Translating gives CASSRTGGTDTQYF. The rearrangement joins TRBV7-2 to TRBJ2-3; 9 nucleotides line up with TRBD1. The V gene's germline CDR1 is SGHTA and CDR2 FQGNSA. The CDR3 runs to 14 residues. Losses at the gene ends were 5 bases for V and 1 base for J; bases not matched to a gene: 1.

The rearrangement joins TRBV2 to TRBJ2-1, with 11 positions matching TRBD2. The CDR3 spans 15 residues. CDR1 SNHLY and CDR2 FYNNEI come from the germline V gene. V shed 6 bases and J 4 bases; nucleotides not matched to a gene: 5. CDR3 loop: CASSFSGGAYNEQFF. The CDR3 DNA is TGTGCCAGCAGCTTTAGCGGGGGGGCTTACAATGAGCAGTTCTTC.

The chain has TRBV7-2 and TRBJ2-5, with 7 nucleotides matching TRBD1. The CDR3 sequence is 16 residues long. Trimming took 0 bases from V and 2 from J; bases not matched to a gene: 6. In germline, CDR1 is SGHTA, CDR2 FQGNSA. The CDR3 sequence is CASSLAQATGQETQYF. CDR3 DNA: TGTGCCAGCAGCTTAGCGCAGGCGACAGGGCAAGAGACCCAGTACTTC.

The V and J genes are TRBV6-5 and TRBJ2-3; 8 bases fit TRBD1. J was trimmed by 3 bases and V by 0 bases; bases with no gene match: 5. Germline V gene lookup returns CDR1 MNHEY and CDR2 SVGAGI. This CDR3 region has 16 residues. The CDR3 loop is CASSYSSQGATDTQYF. CDR3 coding DNA: TGTGCCAGCAGTTACTCTTCGCAGGGGGCGACAGATACGCAGTATTTT.

The chain has TRBV15 and TRBJ2-7; 7 nucleotides match TRBD1. V dropped 4 bases and J dropped 6; count of bases not matched to a gene: 18. This CDR3 has 17 amino acids. Germline V gives CDR1 LNHNV, CDR2 YYDKDF (reference sequence). The CDR3 DNA follows: TGTGCCACCAGCACCGACTTTATGACAGGGAACTTGGGCGAGCAGTACTTC. Translating it yields CATSTDFMTGNLGEQYF.

This clone is a singleton in its sample. Germline is not matched at one junction end, which may reflect a read error. This chain links TRBV7-7 with TRBJ1-4; 8 bases fit TRBD1. Germline CDR1 reads SSHAT; CDR2 reads FNYEAQ (reference sequence). The CDR3 runs to 15 residues. The CDR3 loop is CASSPGQGGSEKLFF. The CDR3 region has the DNA TGTGCTAGCAGCCCCGGACAGGGAGGAAGCGAAAAACTGTTTTTT.

The V call is TRBV7-6, the J call TRBJ2-3, with D tentatively TRBD1 (5 bases). This CDR3 region has 17 residues. The germline V gene has CDR1 SGHVS and CDR2 FNYEAQ. V was shortened by 5 bases and J by 0 bases, with 18 bases between the two germline ends. CDR3 bases: TGTGCCAGCAGCCCATCTCCACAGACAGCTAGCACAGATACGCAGTATTTT. It specifies CASSPSPQTASTDTQYF.

V usage is TRBV14 and J usage is TRBJ2-7, with 7 positions matching TRBD2. Germline V CDR1 and CDR2: SGHDN, FVKESK. V shed 3 bases and J 6 bases; nucleotides not matched to a gene: 8. This CDR3 region has 14 residues. CDR3 coding DNA: TGTGCCAGCAGCCACCCGCCGTCGGGGGGCGAGCAGTACTTC. Translation gives CASSHPPSGGEQYF. Together with reference TRBV14 and TRBJ2-7, the CDR3 gives the full variable domain: EAGVTQFPSHSVIEKGQTVTLRCDPISGHDNLYWYRRVMGKEIKFLLHFVKESKQDESGMPNNRFLAERTGGTYSTLKVQPAELEDSGVYFCASSHPPSGGEQYFGPGTRLTVT.

The chain recombines TRBV14 with TRBJ2-7; possibly TRBD1 for D (5 bases). V shed 1 base and J shed 6 bases, with 10 bases lying between them. The CDR3 contains 13 residues. Germline assignment: CDR1 SGHDN and CDR2 FVKESK. CDR3 residues: CASSQVPQGEQYF. Here the CDR3 DNA reads TGTGCCAGCAGCCAAGTCCCCCAGGGCGAGCAGTACTTC.

The CDR3 sequence is CASSLAGGPRTQYF. CDR3 nucleotides: TGTGCCAGCAGCCTAGCGGGGGGCCCCCGGACCCAGTACTTC. The V and J genes are TRBV5-6 and TRBJ2-5, with TRBD2 identical over 11 bases. V dropped 4 bases and J dropped 7; count of bases not matched to a gene: 6. From germline, CDR1 is SGHDT and CDR2 YYEEEE. The CDR3 extends over 14 amino acids.